The present T cell receptor (beta chain) was sequenced within a study of T cells in Graves' hyperthyroidism and ophthalmopathy. Study-level information: Peripheral blood specimens were obtained at initial diagnosis, prior to any treatment. Study observations and caveats: A model using 13 V-J features told ophthalmopathy apart from stable hyperthyroidism.

V gave up 6 bases and J gave up 5 bases, with 13 bases separating them. The germline CDR1 and CDR2 sequences are MNHEY and SVGEGT. The CDR3 has 13 residues. From RNA transcripts, TCR beta CDR3 regions were amplified. The HTBI primer set served for first-round RT-PCR of the TCR CDR3. TCRdb redid the calling of the multiplex PCR reads with MiXCR, one entry per CDR3 protein. Counted here are 450,000 to 500,000 distinct CDR3 sequences, around a fifth occurring once; the ten biggest clones make up 45% to 50%. For ophthalmopathy patients, the Clinical Activity Score was at least 3 and the NOSPECS grade at least 4; duration was under 3 months. Source material for PBMCs was about 10 ml fresh peripheral blood. Of note for this clonotype: Its antigen is currently unknown.

The receptor comes from a woman in her seventies with Graves' ophthalmopathy. This chain links TRBV6-2 or TRBV6-3 with TRBJ1-1; D ambiguous. Sequencing input: blood. CDR3 nucleotides: TGTGCCAGCAGCCTCCGGGAGAGGACTGAAGCTTTCTTT. Translated, it gives CASSLRERTEAFF.